The 15 T cell receptor beta chains given below trace back to one sample, sequenced in a study of T cells and copy number aberrations in small-cell lung cancer. Clones were sequenced by immunoSEQ multiplex PCR, and TCRdb holds only the in-frame ones, with some missing. Of about 1,300 clones in the sample, around 84% were seen once. Material for sequencing was tumor tissue. The receptors stem from a man aged 55 to 69 with small cell lung cancer.

V is TRBV13 and J is TRBJ2-7; D is undetermined. Trimming took 4 bases from V and 4 from J, leaving 14 bases between them. The CDR3 is 14 residues long. Per the germline V gene, CDR1 is PRHDT and CDR2 is FYEKMQ (reference sequence). The CDR3 nucleotides are TGTGCCAGCAGCTCCCGGACGGTAAATTACGAGCAGTACTTC. Its protein is CASSSRTVNYEQYF.

This chain uses TRBV5-1 with TRBJ1-1, with 7 bases matching TRBD1. Germline loops: CDR1 SGHRS, CDR2 YFSETQ. With 0 bases clipped from V and 7 bases from J, the junction kept 6 bases outside the gene matches. The CDR3 is 14 residues long. DNA of the CDR3: TGCGCCAGCAGCTTGGACAGGGGCTGGGATGAAGCTTTCTTT. It is translated as CASSLDRGWDEAFF.

This chain uses TRBV5-5 with TRBJ2-5; 8 bases map to TRBD2. The junction had 9 bases not matched to a gene; V was cut back by 3 bases and J by 5 bases. CDR1 and CDR2 from the germline V gene are SGHKS and YYEKEE (reference sequence). CDR3 size: 15 residues. The CDR3 region has the DNA TGTGCCAGCAGCTCTTACACCGGGACTAGTGAGACCCAGTACTTC. Its protein is CASSSYTGTSETQYF.

J is TRBJ2-3 and V is TRBV7-9; 7 bases match TRBD1. V lost 2 bases to trimming and J lost 3 bases; unmatched junction nucleotides: 11. The CDR3 has 17 amino acids. The germline V gene encodes CDR1 SEHNR and CDR2 FQNEAQ (reference sequence). The CDR3 region is CASSLSSGGWQTDTQYF. The DNA for the CDR3 is TGTGCCAGCAGCTTAAGTTCAGGGGGATGGCAGACAGATACGCAGTATTTT. The variable domain in full, completed from reference TRBV7-9 and TRBJ2-3, reads DTGVSQNPRHKITKRGQNVTFRCDPISEHNRLYWYRQTLGQGPEFLTYFQNEAQLEKSRLLSDRFSAERPKGSFSTLEIQRTEQGDSAMYLCASSLSSGGWQTDTQYFGPGTRLTVL.

This clone was seen a few times. In DNA form, the CDR3 reads TGTGCCAGCAGTGAAGGGTTTGAGGCGGGGGCCTATGGCTACACCTTC. It yields the protein CASSEGFEAGAYGYTF. The chain joins TRBV2 to TRBJ1-2; a possible D gene is TRBD1 (6 bases). The CDR3 contains 16 residues. Per the germline V gene, CDR1 is SNHLY and CDR2 is FYNNEI. The ends were cut back, 1 base at V and 4 bases at J, with 16 bases in the middle.

The chain joins TRBV9 to TRBJ1-1, with 7 bases lining up with TRBD1. CDR3 size: 16 residues. CDR1 is SGDLS, CDR2 YYNGEE, per germline. V shed 3 bases, J shed 3 bases, and the junction held 11 bases outside the gene matches. The CDR3 region is CASSGRQGVQDTEAFF. Here the CDR3 DNA reads TGTGCCAGCAGCGGACGACAGGGAGTACAGGACACTGAAGCTTTCTTT.

The chain carries TRBV15 and TRBJ2-1, with D tentatively TRBD2 (6 bases). From germline, CDR1 is LNHNV and CDR2 YYDKDF (reference sequence). CDR3 size: 15 residues. V was shortened by 5 bases and J by 6 bases, with 17 bases between the two germline ends. DNA for the CDR3: TGTGCCACCAGCGCCGGACTATACCCTCCCAATGAGCAGTTCTTC. It specifies CATSAGLYPPNEQFF.

The DNA for the CDR3 is TGTGCCAGCTCACCACCGCAGGGGGCTTCCTACAATGAGCAGTTCTTC. It is translated as CASSPPQGASYNEQFF. The chain employs TRBV18 and TRBJ2-1; TRBD1 aligns across 8 bases. V trimming: 0 bases; J trimming: 1 base; junction bases outside the gene matches: 2. This CDR3 has 16 amino acids. CDR1 and CDR2 (germline): KGHSH, LQKENI.

This chain uses TRBV7-2 with TRBJ2-2; the D is unclear. V lost 2 bases and J 6 bases, leaving 16 bases between the germline ends. The germline V gene has CDR1 SGHTA and CDR2 FQGNSA. CDR3 length: 16 amino acids. The CDR3 loop is CASSLRPPERAGELFF. CDR3 DNA: TGTGCCAGCAGCTTAAGACCCCCGGAGCGCGCCGGGGAGCTGTTTTTT.

The chain employs TRBV4-2 and TRBJ1-3, with D tentatively TRBD1 (5 bases). CDR1 and CDR2 from the germline V gene are LGHNA and YNFKEQ. V was clipped by 0 bases and J by 4 bases, with 13 bases between them. CDR3 length: 16 amino acids. CDR3 region: CASSQEEGTTGNTIYF. DNA for the CDR3: TGTGCCAGCAGCCAAGAAGAAGGGACGACAGGAAACACCATATATTTT.

The chain combines TRBV7-2 with TRBJ1-1; D call uncertain. CDR3 length: 13 residues. The ends were cut back, 5 bases at V and 0 bases at J, with 7 bases in the middle. Germline loops: CDR1 SGHTA, CDR2 FQGNSA. The CDR3 nucleotides are TGTGCCAGCAGCATCGGACTGAACACTGAAGCTTTCTTT. It yields the protein CASSIGLNTEAFF.

V and J are TRBV7-2 and TRBJ2-3; perhaps D is TRBD1 or TRBD2 (6 bases each). Trimming pared 7 bases from V and 11 bases from J, leaving 16 bases between. CDR3 length: 12 amino acids. In germline, CDR1 is SGHTA, CDR2 FQGNSA. The CDR3 sequence: CASTQGRGKQYF. CDR3 DNA sequence: TGTGCCAGCACCCAGGGGCGGGGAAAGCAGTATTTT.

This chain connects TRBV4-1 to TRBJ2-1; D is ambiguous. Germline V CDR1 and CDR2: MGHRA, YSYEKL. V was pared by 1 base and J by 4 bases, with 11 bases between. This CDR3 region has 15 residues. CDR3 DNA sequence: TGCGCCAGCAGCCAAGTCCCTCTACTTTACAATGAGCAGTTCTTC. Translated, it gives CASSQVPLLYNEQFF.

Here the CDR3 DNA reads TGTGCCAGCAGCTTAACCGTTGACGGGGCCAACGTCCTGACTTTC. Protein: CASSLTVDGANVLTF. This chain links TRBV7-3 with TRBJ2-6; no firm D call. The V gene lost 0 bases and the J gene lost 4 bases, with 7 bases spanning the gap. CDR3 size: 15 residues. Germline V CDR1 and CDR2: SGHTA, FQGTGA.

This clone appeared a single time. The chain has TRBV7-9 and TRBJ2-6, with TRBD1 as a possible D gene (6 bases). Germline CDR1 and CDR2: SEHNR and FQNEAQ (reference sequence). V was trimmed by 5 bases and J by 0 bases, leaving 14 bases between them. The length of the CDR3 is 17 residues. CDR3 DNA sequence: TGTGCCAGCAGCAAGACCGGGACACCCTCTGGGGCCAACGTCCTGACTTTC. Encoded protein: CASSKTGTPSGANVLTF.